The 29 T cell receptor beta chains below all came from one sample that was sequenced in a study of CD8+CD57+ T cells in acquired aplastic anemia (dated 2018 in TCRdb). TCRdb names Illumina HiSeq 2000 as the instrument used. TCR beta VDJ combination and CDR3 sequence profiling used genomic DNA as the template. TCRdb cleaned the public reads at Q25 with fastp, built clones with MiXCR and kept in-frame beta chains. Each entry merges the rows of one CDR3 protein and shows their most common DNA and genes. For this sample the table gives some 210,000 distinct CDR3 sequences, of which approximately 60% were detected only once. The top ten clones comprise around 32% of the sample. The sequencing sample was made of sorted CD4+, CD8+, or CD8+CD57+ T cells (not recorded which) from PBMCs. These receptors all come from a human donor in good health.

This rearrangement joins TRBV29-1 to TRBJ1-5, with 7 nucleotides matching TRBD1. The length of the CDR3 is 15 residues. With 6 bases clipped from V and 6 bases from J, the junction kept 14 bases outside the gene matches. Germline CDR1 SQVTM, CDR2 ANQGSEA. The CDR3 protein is CSVDRQGTLPQPQHF. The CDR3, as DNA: TGCAGCGTGGACCGACAGGGAACCCTACCTCAGCCCCAGCATTTT. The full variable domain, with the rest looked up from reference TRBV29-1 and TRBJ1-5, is SAVISQKPSRDICQRGTSLTIQCQVDSQVTMMFWYRQQPGQSLTLIATANQGSEATYESGFVIDKFPISRPNLTFSTLTVSNMSPEDSSIYLCSVDRQGTLPQPQHFGDGTRLSIL.

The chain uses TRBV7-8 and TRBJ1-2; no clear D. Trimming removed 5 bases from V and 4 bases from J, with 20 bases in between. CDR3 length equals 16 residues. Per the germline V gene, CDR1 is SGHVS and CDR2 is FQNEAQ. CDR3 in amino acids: CASSTPDGTAFYGYTF. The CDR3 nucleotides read TGTGCCAGCAGCACCCCCGACGGAACCGCCTTCTATGGCTACACCTTC.

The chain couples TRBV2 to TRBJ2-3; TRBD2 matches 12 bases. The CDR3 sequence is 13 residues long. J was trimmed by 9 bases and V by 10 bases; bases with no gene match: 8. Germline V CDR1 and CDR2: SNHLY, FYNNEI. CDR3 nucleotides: TGTGCCACCGTGACTAGCGGGAGTGGAACGCAGTATTTT. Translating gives CATVTSGSGTQYF.

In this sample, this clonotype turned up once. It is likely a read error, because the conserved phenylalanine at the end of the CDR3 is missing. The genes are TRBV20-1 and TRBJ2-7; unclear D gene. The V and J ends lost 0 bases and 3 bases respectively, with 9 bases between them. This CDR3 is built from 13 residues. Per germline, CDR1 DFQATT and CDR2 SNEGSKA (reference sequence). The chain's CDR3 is CSARDGQLYEQYS. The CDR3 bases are TGCAGTGCTAGAGATGGGCAGCTCTACGAGCAGTACTCC.

CDR3: CASSYEQYF. In DNA form, the CDR3 reads TGTGCCAGCTCCTACGAGCAGTACTTC. The chain is built from TRBV2 and TRBJ2-7; D unresolved. This CDR3 spans 9 amino acids. Trimming removed 8 bases from V and 1 base from J, with 0 bases in between. Germline lookup yields CDR1 SNHLY and CDR2 FYNNEI.

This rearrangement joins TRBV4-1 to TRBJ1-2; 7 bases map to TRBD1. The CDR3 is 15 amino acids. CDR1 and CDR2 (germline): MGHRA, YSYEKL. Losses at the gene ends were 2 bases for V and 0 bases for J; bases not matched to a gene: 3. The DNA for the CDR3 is TGCGCCAGCAGCCAAAACAGGGGATCTAACTATGGCTACACCTTC. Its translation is CASSQNRGSNYGYTF.

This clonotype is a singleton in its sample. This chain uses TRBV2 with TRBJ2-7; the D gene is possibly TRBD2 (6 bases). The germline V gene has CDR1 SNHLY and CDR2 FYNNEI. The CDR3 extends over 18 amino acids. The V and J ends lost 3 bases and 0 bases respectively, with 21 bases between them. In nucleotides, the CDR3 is TGTGCCAGCAGTGATCACCCCTTGCGGCTAGCGTCCTCCTACGAGCAGTACTTC. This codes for CASSDHPLRLASSYEQYF. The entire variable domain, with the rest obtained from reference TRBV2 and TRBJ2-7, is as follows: EPEVTQTPSHQVTQMGQEVILRCVPISNHLYFYWYRQILGQKVEFLVSFYNNEISEKSEIFDDQFSVERPDGSNFTLKIRSTKLEDSAMYFCASSDHPLRLASSYEQYFGPGTRLTVT.

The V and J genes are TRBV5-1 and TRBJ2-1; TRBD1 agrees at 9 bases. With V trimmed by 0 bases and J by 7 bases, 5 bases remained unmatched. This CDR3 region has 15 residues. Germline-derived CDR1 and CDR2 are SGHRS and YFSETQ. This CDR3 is CASSLDGQGPNEQFF. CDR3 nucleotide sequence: TGCGCCAGCAGCTTGGACGGACAGGGGCCGAATGAGCAGTTCTTC.

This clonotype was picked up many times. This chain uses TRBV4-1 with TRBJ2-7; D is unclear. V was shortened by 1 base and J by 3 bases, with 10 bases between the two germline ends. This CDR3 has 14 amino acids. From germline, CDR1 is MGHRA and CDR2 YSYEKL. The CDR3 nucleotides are TGCGCCAGCAGCCAAGGTGGGCGACACTACGAGCAGTACTTC. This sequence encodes CASSQGGRHYEQYF.

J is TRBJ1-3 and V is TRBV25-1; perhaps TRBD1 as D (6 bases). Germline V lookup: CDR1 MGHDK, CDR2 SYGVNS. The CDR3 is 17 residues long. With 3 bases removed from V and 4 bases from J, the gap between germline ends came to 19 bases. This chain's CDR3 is CASSETPQGSRGNTIYF. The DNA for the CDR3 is TGTGCCAGCAGTGAGACACCCCAGGGGTCGAGAGGAAACACCATATATTTT.

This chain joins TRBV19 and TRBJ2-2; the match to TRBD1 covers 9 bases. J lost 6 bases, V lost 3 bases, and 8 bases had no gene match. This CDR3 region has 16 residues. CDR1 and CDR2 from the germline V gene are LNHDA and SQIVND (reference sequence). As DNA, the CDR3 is TGTGCCAGTAGTATGCGGACAGGGGACTCAGCCGGGGAGCTGTTTTTT. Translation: CASSMRTGDSAGELFF.

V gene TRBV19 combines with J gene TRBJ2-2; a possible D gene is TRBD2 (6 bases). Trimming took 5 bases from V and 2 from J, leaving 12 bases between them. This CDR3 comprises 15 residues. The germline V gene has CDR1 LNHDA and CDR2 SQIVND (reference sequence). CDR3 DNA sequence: TGTGCCAGTAGTTCGGGACTCATAAACACCGGGGAGCTGTTTTTT. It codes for CASSSGLINTGELFF.

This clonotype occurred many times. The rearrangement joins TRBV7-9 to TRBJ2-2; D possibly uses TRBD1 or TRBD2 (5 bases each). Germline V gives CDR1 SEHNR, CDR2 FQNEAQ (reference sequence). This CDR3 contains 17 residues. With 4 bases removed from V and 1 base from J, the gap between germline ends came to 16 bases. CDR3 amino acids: CASSSGALAENTGELFF. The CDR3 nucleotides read TGTGCCAGCAGCTCCGGGGCGCTAGCAGAGAACACCGGGGAGCTGTTTTTT.

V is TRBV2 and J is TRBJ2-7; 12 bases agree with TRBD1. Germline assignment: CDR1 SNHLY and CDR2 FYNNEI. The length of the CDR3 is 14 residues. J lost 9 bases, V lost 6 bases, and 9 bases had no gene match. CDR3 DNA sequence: TGTGCCAGCAGATTGGGACAGGGGGCGTTAGGGCAGTACTTC. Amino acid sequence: CASRLGQGALGQYF.

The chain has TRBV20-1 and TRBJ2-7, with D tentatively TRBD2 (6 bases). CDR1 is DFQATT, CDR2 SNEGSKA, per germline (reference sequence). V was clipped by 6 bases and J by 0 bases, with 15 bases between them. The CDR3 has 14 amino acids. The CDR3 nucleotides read TGCAGTGCGGACCCTGGGGGGACCTCCTACGAGCAGTACTTC. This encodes CSADPGGTSYEQYF.

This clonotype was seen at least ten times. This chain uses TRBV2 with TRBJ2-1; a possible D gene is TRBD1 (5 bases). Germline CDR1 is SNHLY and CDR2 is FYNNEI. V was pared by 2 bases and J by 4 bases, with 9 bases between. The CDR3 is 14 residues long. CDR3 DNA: TGTGCCAGCAGTGAAAAAGGGGCTTACAATGAGCAGTTCTTC. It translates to CASSEKGAYNEQFF.

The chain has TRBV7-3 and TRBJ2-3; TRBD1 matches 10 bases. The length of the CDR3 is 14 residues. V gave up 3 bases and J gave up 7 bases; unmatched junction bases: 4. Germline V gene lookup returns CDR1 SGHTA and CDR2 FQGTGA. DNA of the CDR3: TGTGCCAGCAGCTTCCCGGGACAGGGGAATACGCAGTATTTT. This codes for CASSFPGQGNTQYF.

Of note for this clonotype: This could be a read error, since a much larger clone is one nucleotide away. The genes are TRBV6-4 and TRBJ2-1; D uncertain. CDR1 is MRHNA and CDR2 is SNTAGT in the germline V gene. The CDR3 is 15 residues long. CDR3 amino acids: CASSYSKGAYNEQLF. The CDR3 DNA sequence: TGTGCCAGCAGTTACTCGAAGGGCGCCTACAATGAGCAGCTCTTC.

CDR3 in amino acids: CASSSLSGGRADTQYF. The DNA for the CDR3 is TGTGCCAGCAGCTCGTTAAGCGGGGGGCGGGCAGATACGCAGTATTTT. This chain links TRBV7-8 with TRBJ2-3, with 9 positions matching TRBD2. From germline, CDR1 is SGHVS and CDR2 FQNEAQ. The CDR3 has 16 amino acids. The V segment lost 4 bases and the J segment 4 bases; nucleotides outside the gene matches: 9.

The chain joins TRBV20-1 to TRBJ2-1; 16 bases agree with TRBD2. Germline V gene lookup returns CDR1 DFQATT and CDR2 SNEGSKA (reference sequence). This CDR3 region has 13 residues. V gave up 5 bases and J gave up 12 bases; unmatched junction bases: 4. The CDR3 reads CSAQGTSGRAQFF. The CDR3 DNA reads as TGCAGTGCTCAAGGGACTAGCGGGAGGGCGCAGTTCTTC.

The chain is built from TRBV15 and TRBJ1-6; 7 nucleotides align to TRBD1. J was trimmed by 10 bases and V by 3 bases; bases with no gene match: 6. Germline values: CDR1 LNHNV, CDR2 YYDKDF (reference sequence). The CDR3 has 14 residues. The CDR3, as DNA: TGTGCCACCAGCAGTCAGGGGGAAAGATCACCCCTCCACTTT. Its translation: CATSSQGERSPLHF.

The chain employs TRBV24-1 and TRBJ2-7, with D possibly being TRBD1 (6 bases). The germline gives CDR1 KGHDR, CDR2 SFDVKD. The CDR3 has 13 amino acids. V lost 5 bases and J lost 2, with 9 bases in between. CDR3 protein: CATSATGPYEQYF. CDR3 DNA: TGTGCCACCAGTGCAACAGGGCCCTACGAGCAGTACTTC.

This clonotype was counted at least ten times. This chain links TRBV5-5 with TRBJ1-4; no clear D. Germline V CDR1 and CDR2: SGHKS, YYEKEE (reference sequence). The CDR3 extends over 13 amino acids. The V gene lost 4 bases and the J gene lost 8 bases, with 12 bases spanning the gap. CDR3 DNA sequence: TGTGCCAGCAGCCCAAGGACGGAGGAAAAACTGTTTTTT. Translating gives CASSPRTEEKLFF.

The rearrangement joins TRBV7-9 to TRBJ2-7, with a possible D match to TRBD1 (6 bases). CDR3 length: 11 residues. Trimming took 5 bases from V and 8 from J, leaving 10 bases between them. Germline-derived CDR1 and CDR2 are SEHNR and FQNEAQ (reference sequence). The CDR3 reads CASSPGQKQYF. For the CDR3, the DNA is TGTGCCAGCAGCCCCGGACAGAAGCAGTACTTC. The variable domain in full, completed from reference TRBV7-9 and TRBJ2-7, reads DTGVSQNPRHKITKRGQNVTFRCDPISEHNRLYWYRQTLGQGPEFLTYFQNEAQLEKSRLLSDRFSAERPKGSFSTLEIQRTEQGDSAMYLCASSPGQKQYFGPGTRLTVT.

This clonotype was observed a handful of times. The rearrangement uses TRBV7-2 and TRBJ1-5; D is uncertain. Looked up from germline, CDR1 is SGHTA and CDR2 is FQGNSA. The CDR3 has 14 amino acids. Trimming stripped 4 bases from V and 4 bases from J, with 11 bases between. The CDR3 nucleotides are TGTGCCAGCAGCTCGGTATCGGGTAATCAGCCCCAGCATTTT. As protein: CASSSVSGNQPQHF.

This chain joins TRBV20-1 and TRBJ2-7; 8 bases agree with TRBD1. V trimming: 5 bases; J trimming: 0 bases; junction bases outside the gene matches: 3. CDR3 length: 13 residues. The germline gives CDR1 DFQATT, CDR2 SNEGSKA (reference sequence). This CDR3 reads CSAGGQDSYEQYF. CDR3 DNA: TGCAGTGCTGGGGGACAGGACTCCTACGAGCAGTACTTC.

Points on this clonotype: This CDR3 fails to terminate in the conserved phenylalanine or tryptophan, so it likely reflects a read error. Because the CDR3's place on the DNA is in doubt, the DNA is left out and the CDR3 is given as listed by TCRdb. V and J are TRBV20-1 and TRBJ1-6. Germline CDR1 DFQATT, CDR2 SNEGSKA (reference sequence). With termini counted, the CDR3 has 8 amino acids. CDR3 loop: CSAFDSGV.

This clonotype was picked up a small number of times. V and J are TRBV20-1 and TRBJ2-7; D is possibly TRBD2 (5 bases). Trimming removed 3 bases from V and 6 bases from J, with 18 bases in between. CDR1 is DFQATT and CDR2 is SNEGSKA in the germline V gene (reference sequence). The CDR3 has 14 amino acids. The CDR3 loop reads CSASGSSRPSEQYF. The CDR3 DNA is TGCAGTGCTAGTGGTTCTAGCCGCCCTTCCGAGCAGTACTTC.

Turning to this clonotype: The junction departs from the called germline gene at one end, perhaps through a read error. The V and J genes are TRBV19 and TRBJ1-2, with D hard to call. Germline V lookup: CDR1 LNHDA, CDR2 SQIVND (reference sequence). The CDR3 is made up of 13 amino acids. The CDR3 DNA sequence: TGTGCCATTAGTATAGACTACAACTATGTCTACACCTTC. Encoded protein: CAISIDYNYVYTF.